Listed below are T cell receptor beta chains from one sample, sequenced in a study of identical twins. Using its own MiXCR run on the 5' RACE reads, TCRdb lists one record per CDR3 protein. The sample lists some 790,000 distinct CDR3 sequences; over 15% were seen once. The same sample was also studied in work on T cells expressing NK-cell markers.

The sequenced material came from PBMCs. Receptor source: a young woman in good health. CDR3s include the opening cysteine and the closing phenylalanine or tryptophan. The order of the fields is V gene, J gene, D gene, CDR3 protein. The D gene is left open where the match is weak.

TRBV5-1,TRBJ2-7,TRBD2,CASSLGGRGYYEQYF
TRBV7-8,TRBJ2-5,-,CASSQGSLETQYF
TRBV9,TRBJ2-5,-,CASSPRNGEETQYF
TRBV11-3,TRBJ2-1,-,CASSPSGTRLYNEQFF
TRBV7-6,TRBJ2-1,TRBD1,CASSLAIRQGSTYNEQFF
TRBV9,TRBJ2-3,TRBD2,CASSTSGGIDTQYF
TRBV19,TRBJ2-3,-,CASSTPRGKSTDTQYF
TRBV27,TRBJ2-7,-,CASSTNRGGTESYEQYF
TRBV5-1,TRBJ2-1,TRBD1,CASSPRDRGDEQFF
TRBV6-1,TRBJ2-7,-,CASTTQGYEQYF
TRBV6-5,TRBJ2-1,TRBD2,CASSYFRGGAGNEQFF
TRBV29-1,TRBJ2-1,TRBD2,CSVDSGRLYNEQFF
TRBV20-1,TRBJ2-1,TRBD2,CSARVTSGKAINEQFF
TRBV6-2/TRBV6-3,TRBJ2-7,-,CASSQTDGHSYEQYF
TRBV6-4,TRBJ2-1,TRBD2,CASSQRTSGRINEQFF
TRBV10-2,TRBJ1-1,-,CASSETTQAFF